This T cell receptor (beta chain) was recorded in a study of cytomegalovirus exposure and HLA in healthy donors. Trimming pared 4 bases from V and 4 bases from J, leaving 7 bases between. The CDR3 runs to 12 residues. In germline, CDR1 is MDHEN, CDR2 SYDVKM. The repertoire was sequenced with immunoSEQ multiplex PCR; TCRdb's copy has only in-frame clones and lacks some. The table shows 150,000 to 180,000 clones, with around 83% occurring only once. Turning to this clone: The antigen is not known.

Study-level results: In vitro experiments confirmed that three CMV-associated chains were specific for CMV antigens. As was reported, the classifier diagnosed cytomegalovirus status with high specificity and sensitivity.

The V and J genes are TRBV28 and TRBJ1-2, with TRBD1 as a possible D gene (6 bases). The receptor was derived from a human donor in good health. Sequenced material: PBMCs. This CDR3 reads CASSSDSYGYTF. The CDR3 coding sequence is TGTGCCAGCAGTTCGGACAGCTATGGCTACACCTTC.